This T cell receptor beta chain was retrieved from a study of T cells in localized non-small cell lung cancer. Whole-study findings and limits: Compared with tumor, uninvolved adjacent lung displayed greater T cell clonality, ranking highest overall. Turning up in adjacent lung were a median approximately 50 of the top 100 tumor clones. Only one tumor region went through sequencing, so heterogeneity may still be there. Greater blood T cell density accompanied longer overall survival.

The assay was immunoSEQ multiplex PCR, and TCRdb's table has in-frame clones only and misses some. Of about 11,000 clones in the sample, more than 85% were seen once. Details on this clone: Its antigen is still unknown.

The input for sequencing was peripheral blood, taken before any cancer treatment. The clonotype comes from a male donor at least 60 years old with stage III lung adenocarcinoma.

CDR3 in amino acids: CASSQTSVDTGELFF. CDR3 DNA sequence: TGTGCCAGCAGCCAGACTAGCGTGGACACCGGGGAGCTGTTTTTT. The chain couples TRBV11-2 to TRBJ2-2; 8 positions agree with TRBD2. The ends lost 5 bases at V and 3 bases at J; junction bases unmatched: 5. CDR1 is SGHAT and CDR2 is FQNNGV in the germline V gene. CDR3 length equals 15 residues.